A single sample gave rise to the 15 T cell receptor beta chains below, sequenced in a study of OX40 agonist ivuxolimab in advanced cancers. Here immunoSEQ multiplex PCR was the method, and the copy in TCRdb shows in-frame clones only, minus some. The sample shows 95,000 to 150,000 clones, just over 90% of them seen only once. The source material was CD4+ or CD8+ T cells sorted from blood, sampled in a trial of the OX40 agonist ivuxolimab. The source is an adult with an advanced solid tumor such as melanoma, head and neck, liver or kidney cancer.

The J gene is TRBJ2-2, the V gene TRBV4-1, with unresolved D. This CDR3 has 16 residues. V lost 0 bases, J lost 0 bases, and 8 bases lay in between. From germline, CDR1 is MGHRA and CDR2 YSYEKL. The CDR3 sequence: CASSQEGSANTGELFF. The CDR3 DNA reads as TGCGCCAGCAGCCAAGAGGGGTCCGCGAACACCGGGGAGCTGTTTTTT.

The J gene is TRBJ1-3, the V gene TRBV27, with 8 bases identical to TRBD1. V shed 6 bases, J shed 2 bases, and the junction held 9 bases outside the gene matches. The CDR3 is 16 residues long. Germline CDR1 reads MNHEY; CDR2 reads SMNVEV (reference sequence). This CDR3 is CASSTGQGRPGNTIYF. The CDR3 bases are TGTGCCAGCAGCACCGGACAGGGAAGACCTGGAAACACCATATATTTT.

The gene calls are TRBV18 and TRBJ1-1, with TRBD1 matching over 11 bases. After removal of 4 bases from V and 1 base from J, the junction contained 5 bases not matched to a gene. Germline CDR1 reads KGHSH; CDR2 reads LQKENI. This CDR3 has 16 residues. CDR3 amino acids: CASSRTGGNRNTEAFF. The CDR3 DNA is TGTGCCAGCTCACGGACAGGGGGCAATCGGAACACTGAAGCTTTCTTT.

The CDR3, as DNA: TGTGCCAGCAGCTTAATCGGGGGGACCCATACAAGCACAGATACGCAGTATTTT. This sequence encodes CASSLIGGTHTSTDTQYF. J is TRBJ2-3 and V is TRBV7-3; 7 bases align to TRBD2. Per germline, CDR1 SGHTA and CDR2 FQGTGA. The CDR3 consists of 18 residues. Trimming at V came to 1 base and at J to 0 bases, leaving 10 bases not matched to a gene.

The CDR3, as DNA: TGTGCCAGCAGCTCGGGGATTGAGCAGTTCTTC. Residues: CASSSGIEQFF. V is TRBV14 and J is TRBJ2-1; the D gene is possibly TRBD2 (5 bases). V was trimmed by 5 bases and J by 9 bases, leaving 8 bases between them. The germline V gene has CDR1 SGHDN and CDR2 FVKESK. CDR3 length: 11 amino acids.

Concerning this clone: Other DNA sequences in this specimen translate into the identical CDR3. CDR3 bases: TGTGCCAGCAGGAGGGGGCCCACTAATGAAAAACTGTTTTTT. Its translation: CASRRGPTNEKLFF. The V and J genes are TRBV28 and TRBJ1-4; 7 bases match TRBD1. The trim removed 6 bases at V and 2 bases at J, leaving 3 bases unmatched. The germline gives CDR1 MDHEN, CDR2 SYDVKM. The CDR3 loop spans 14 amino acids.

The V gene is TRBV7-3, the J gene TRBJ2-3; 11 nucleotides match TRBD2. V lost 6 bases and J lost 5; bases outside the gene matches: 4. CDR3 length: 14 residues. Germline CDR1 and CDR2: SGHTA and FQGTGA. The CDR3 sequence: CASSRLAGIDTQYF. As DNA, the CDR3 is TGTGCCAGCAGTCGACTAGCGGGAATAGATACGCAGTATTTT.

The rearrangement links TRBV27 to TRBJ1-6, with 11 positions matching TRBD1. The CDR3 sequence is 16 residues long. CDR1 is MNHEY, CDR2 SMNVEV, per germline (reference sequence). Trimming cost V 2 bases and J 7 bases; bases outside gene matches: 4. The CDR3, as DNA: TGTGCCAGCAGTTTAGGGGACAGGGGGACCAATTCACCCCTCCACTTT. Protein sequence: CASSLGDRGTNSPLHF.

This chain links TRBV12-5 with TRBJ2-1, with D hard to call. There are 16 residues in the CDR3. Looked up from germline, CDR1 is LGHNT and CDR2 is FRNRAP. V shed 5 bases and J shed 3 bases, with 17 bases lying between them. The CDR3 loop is CASGPPTLGNYNEQFF. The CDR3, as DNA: TGTGCTAGTGGTCCGCCGACATTGGGAAACTACAATGAGCAGTTCTTC. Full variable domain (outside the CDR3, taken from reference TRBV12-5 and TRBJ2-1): DARVTQTPRHKVTEMGQEVTMRCQPILGHNTVFWYRQTMMQGLELLAYFRNRAPLDDSGMPKDRFSAEMPDATLATLKIQPSEPRDSAVYFCASGPPTLGNYNEQFFGPGTRLTVL.

In DNA form, the CDR3 reads TGTGCCAGCAGTTTATTCCGGGACAGCAACAATCAGCCCCAGCATTTT. This codes for CASSLFRDSNNQPQHF. The V call is TRBV28, the J call TRBJ1-5; 7 nucleotides line up with TRBD1. The CDR3 runs to 16 residues. With V trimmed by 1 base and J by 3 bases, 6 bases remained unmatched. Germline V lookup: CDR1 MDHEN, CDR2 SYDVKM.

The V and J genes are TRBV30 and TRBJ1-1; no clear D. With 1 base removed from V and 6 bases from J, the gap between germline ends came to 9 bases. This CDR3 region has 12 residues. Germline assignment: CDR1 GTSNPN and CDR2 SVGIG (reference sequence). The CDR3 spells CAWSGDGAEAFF. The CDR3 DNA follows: TGTGCCTGGAGTGGTGATGGGGCTGAAGCTTTCTTT. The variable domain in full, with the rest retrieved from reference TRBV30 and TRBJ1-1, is SQTIHQWPATLVQPVGSPLSLECTVEGTSNPNLYWYRQAAGRGLQLLFYSVGIGQISSEVPQNLSASRPQDRQFILSSKKLLLSDSGFYLCAWSGDGAEAFFGQGTRLTVV.

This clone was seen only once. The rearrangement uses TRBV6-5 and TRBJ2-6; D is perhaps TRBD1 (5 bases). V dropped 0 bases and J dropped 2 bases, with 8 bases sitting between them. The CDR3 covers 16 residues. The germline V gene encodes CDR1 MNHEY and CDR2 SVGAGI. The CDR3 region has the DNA TGTGCCAGCAGTTACTCTGGCAGGGCTGGGGCCAACGTCCTGACTTTC. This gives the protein CASSYSGRAGANVLTF.

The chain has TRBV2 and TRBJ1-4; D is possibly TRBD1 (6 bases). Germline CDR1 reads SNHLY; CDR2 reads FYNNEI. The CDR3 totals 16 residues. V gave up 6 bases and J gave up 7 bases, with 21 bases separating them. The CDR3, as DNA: TGTGCCAGCAGGGACGGGACAAACTTCCGCGGTGAAAAACTGTTTTTT. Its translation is CASRDGTNFRGEKLFF.

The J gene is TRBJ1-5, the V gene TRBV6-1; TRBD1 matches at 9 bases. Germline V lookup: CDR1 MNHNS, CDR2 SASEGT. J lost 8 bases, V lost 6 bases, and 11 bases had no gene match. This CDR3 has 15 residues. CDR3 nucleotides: TGTGCCAGCAGCTATCCACAAACAGGGGGCGAGCCCCAGCATTTT. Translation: CASSYPQTGGEPQHF.

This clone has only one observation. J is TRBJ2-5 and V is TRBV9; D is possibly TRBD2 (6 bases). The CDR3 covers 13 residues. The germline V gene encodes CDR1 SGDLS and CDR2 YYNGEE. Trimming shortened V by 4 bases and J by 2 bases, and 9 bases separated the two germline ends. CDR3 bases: TGTGCCAGCAGCTTTAGCGGACAAGAGACCCAGTACTTC. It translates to CASSFSGQETQYF.